This entry concerns a single T cell receptor beta chain. Across about two dozen US areas, participants ranged in age from about 18 to 90 years. Cohort placement rested on clinical history that participants reported themselves. Symptom resolution, clearance, or two negative PCRs marked donors in Cohort 3 as recovered. As processed by the authors: It was from reference gene primer amplification that nucleated cell counts were estimated. Assay used: immunoSEQ multiplex PCR; TCRdb lists only in-frame clones, some missing. That table furnishes V, J and clone size, whereas the DNA furnished D and trimming. The sample has some 150,000 clones; around 82% are singletons. The data stem from a study of blood T cell repertoires in COVID-19. The V end was cut by 4 bases, the J end by 6 bases, with 13 bases between. The length of the CDR3 is 13 residues. Germline loops: CDR1 SGHRS, CDR2 YFSETQ.

The specimen sequenced was PBMCs or T cells enriched from blood (not recorded which). This chain connects TRBV5-1 to TRBJ1-1, with D possibly matching TRBD1 (5 bases). The receptor's source is a woman between 45 and 65 years old who had recovered from COVID-19. CDR3 nucleotides: TGCGCCAGCAGCCTCGGAGGAGGGGCTGAAGCTTTCTTT. Encoded protein: CASSLGGGAEAFF.